The 16 T cell receptor beta chains given below trace back to one sample, sequenced in a study of CD8 T cells in ankylosing spondylitis. TCRdb used MiXCR to reprocess the 5' RACE reads, holding one entry per CDR3 protein. The sample contains more than 150,000 distinct CDR3 sequences, around a sixth of which appear only once. Sequencing was performed on blood, either unsorted or a sorted T cell fraction (not recorded which). The receptor source for this set is a male donor between 5 and 29 years old with ankylosing spondylitis or in good health (not recorded which).

This clonotype showed up many times. V is TRBV4-1 and J is TRBJ2-1; TRBD2 matches 13 bases. Trimming cost V 4 bases and J 2 bases; bases outside gene matches: 2. Germline V CDR1 and CDR2: MGHRA, YSYEKL. This CDR3 has 16 amino acids. CDR3 sequence: CASSRTSGSPYNEQFF. For the CDR3, the DNA is TGCGCCAGCAGCCGGACTAGCGGGAGTCCCTACAATGAGCAGTTCTTC.

The sample holds many counts of this clonotype. The chain links TRBV6-2 or TRBV6-3 to TRBJ2-7; maybe TRBD1 (5 bases). The CDR3 extends over 17 amino acids. V lost 4 bases and J lost 4, with 23 bases in between. The V gene's germline CDR1 is MNHEY and CDR2 SVGEGT. For the CDR3, the DNA is TGTGCCAGCAGTTCACGGAGCTCCGGACAAATGACGTACGAGCAGTACTTC. Protein: CASSSRSSGQMTYEQYF.

This clonotype was counted many times. The CDR3 DNA follows: TGTGCCAGCAGGGTTCATGGGGACATGAACACCGGGGAGCTGTTTTTT. Protein: CASRVHGDMNTGELFF. V and J are TRBV6-1 and TRBJ2-2, with D perhaps matching TRBD1 (6 bases). Trimming shortened V by 6 bases and J by 1 base, and 15 bases separated the two germline ends. CDR3 size: 16 residues. The germline CDR1 and CDR2 sequences are MNHNS and SASEGT.

In its sample, this clonotype was seen many times. The chain has TRBV6-5 and TRBJ2-1; 11 bases align to TRBD2. Germline CDR1 is MNHEY and CDR2 is SVGAGI. The V gene end was trimmed by 3 bases and the J gene end by 8 bases; junction bases not matched to a gene: 18. The CDR3 consists of 19 residues. CDR3 protein: CASSYLPLQTSGRVDEQFF. The DNA for the CDR3 is TGTGCCAGCAGTTATCTCCCCCTACAAACTAGCGGGAGAGTGGATGAGCAGTTCTTC.

This clonotype appeared a few times. The rearrangement uses TRBV12-3 or TRBV12-4 and TRBJ1-2, with a tentative D call TRBD1 (5 bases). V lost 4 bases and J 8 bases, leaving 14 bases between the germline ends. The CDR3 loop spans 13 amino acids. The CDR3 DNA is TGTGCCAGCAGTTCGGGGGGACTCTTAGGCTACACCTTC. This translates into CASSSGGLLGYTF.

This clonotype was detected ten times or more. J is TRBJ2-6 and V is TRBV19; maybe TRBD1 (6 bases). CDR3 length equals 17 residues. Germline assignment: CDR1 LNHDA and CDR2 SQIVND (reference sequence). The V gene lost 3 bases and the J gene lost 4 bases, with 16 bases spanning the gap. In nucleotides, the CDR3 is TGTGCCAGTAGTATTAGACGACAGGCGAGCGGGGCCAACGTCCTGACTTTC. Its protein is CASSIRRQASGANVLTF.

This clonotype was found many times. This chain joins TRBV25-1 and TRBJ1-1; no reliable D call. CDR1 MGHDK and CDR2 SYGVNS come from the germline V gene. The CDR3 covers 15 residues. The V and J ends lost 2 bases and 0 bases respectively, with 10 bases between them. Here the CDR3 reads CASSEVRGMNTEAFF. Written as DNA, the CDR3 is TGTGCCAGCAGTGAAGTTCGAGGGATGAACACTGAAGCTTTCTTT.

This clonotype was recorded many times. The chain has TRBV30 and TRBJ2-1, with 7 bases identical to TRBD2. This CDR3 spans 13 amino acids. Trimming removed 5 bases from V and 5 bases from J; junction bases left unmatched: 6. The V gene's germline CDR1 is GTSNPN and CDR2 SVGIG (reference sequence). CDR3 coding DNA: TGTGCCTGGGGGGACGGGAGGCACAATGAGCAGTTCTTC. It is translated as CAWGDGRHNEQFF.

This clonotype was detected many times. The chain uses TRBV10-3 and TRBJ1-2; D remains unclear. Germline loops: CDR1 ENHRY, CDR2 SYGVKD. There are 14 residues in the CDR3. V dropped 0 bases and J dropped 2 bases, with 7 bases sitting between them. CDR3 sequence reads: CAISESGQNYGYTF. The CDR3 DNA is TGTGCCATCAGTGAGTCCGGGCAGAACTATGGCTACACCTTC.

The V call is TRBV30, the J call TRBJ1-2; perhaps TRBD1 as D (5 bases). CDR1 GTSNPN and CDR2 SVGIG come from the germline V gene (reference sequence). The CDR3 contains 15 residues. V was shortened by 3 bases and J by 8 bases, with 22 bases between the two germline ends. In nucleotides, the CDR3 is TGTGCCTGGAGCCGGTCGGGACTTCCAATGAGAGGCTACACCTTC. This translates into CAWSRSGLPMRGYTF.

The chain is built from TRBV4-2 and TRBJ2-7; D possibly corresponds to TRBD1 (6 bases). The length of the CDR3 is 13 residues. V was cut by 4 bases and J by 3 bases, with 10 bases left in between. The germline CDR1 and CDR2 sequences are LGHNA and YNFKEQ. The CDR3 loop is CASSRDRIYEQYF. CDR3 nucleotides: TGTGCCAGCAGCCGAGACAGGATCTACGAGCAGTACTTC.

This clonotype appeared many times. V and J are TRBV12-3 or TRBV12-4 and TRBJ2-1; 7 positions match TRBD2. The CDR3 sequence is 15 residues long. V trimming: 3 bases; J trimming: 7 bases; junction bases outside the gene matches: 9. CDR3 in amino acids: CASSFVASGRNEQFF. The CDR3 DNA is TGTGCCAGCAGTTTTGTCGCTAGCGGACGGAATGAGCAGTTCTTC.

Ten or more counts support this clonotype. V usage is TRBV15 and J usage is TRBJ2-3, with D possibly being TRBD2 (6 bases). The length of the CDR3 is 17 residues. V lost 0 bases to trimming and J lost 0 bases, with 13 bases between them. Germline CDR1 is LNHNV and CDR2 is YYDKDF (reference sequence). CDR3 in amino acids: CATSRDLSGTSTDTQYF. CDR3 nucleotide sequence: TGTGCCACCAGCAGAGATTTGAGTGGGACTAGCACAGATACGCAGTATTTT.

This clonotype was detected ten times or more. The V call is TRBV15, the J call TRBJ2-3; 8 nucleotides match TRBD1. The CDR3 extends over 14 amino acids. Looked up from germline, CDR1 is LNHNV and CDR2 is YYDKDF (reference sequence). Trimming removed 3 bases from V and 1 base from J; junction bases left unmatched: 0. CDR3 region: CATSRDRGTDTQYF. The CDR3 coding sequence is TGTGCCACCAGCAGGGACAGGGGCACAGATACGCAGTATTTT.

V and J are TRBV5-4 and TRBJ2-7; D is undetermined. In germline, CDR1 is SGHNT, CDR2 YYREEE (reference sequence). CDR3 length: 14 residues. The CDR3, as DNA: TGTGTCAGCAGCCCAACCGGGCGGACCTACGAGCAGTACGTC. It yields the protein CVSSPTGRTYEQYV.

This clonotype appeared many times. This chain links TRBV28 with TRBJ2-5; TRBD2 agrees at 12 bases. The V and J ends lost 6 bases and 1 base, in that order; junction bases with no gene match: 6. This CDR3 region has 16 residues. Per the germline V gene, CDR1 is MDHEN and CDR2 is SYDVKM. Written as DNA, the CDR3 is TGTGCCAGCAGCTTGGGACTAGCGGGTCCCCAAGAGACCCAGTACTTC. Residues: CASSLGLAGPQETQYF.